The next 28 T cell receptor beta chains were all read from a single sample in a study of cytomegalovirus exposure and HLA in healthy donors (TCRdb year 2017). Libraries were prepared through the immunoSEQ multiplex PCR assay. The multiplex PCR relied on a mix of 60 forward primers for TCR Vbeta segments and 13 reverse primers for TCR Jbeta segments. Sourced from immuneACCESS, this table was stored by TCRdb with only in-frame sequences that have V and J called. A share of the clones is absent; for the studies checked, an unresolved V gene accounts for under half, and the remainder has no known explanation. This sample holds approximately 220,000 clones; approximately 82% were observed only once. The ten largest clones capture roughly 0.6% of the sample. The sequencing input was PBMCs. Source of these receptors: a man aged 18-30 years in good health and CMV-seronegative.

The rearrangement joins TRBV19 to TRBJ1-1; D is unclear. Per germline, CDR1 LNHDA and CDR2 SQIVND (reference sequence). V was trimmed by 5 bases and J by 5 bases, leaving 18 bases between them. The CDR3 is 15 amino acids. The CDR3 here is CASSPRRGSRTEAFF. Here the CDR3 DNA reads TGTGCCAGTAGTCCTAGGCGTGGGAGTAGGACTGAAGCTTTCTTT.

This chain links TRBV15 with TRBJ1-1; no clear D gene. V was trimmed by 1 base and J by 4 bases, leaving 7 bases between them. The CDR3 length is 13 residues. CDR1 is LNHNV and CDR2 is YYDKDF in the germline V gene (reference sequence). CDR3 coding DNA: TGTGCCACCAGCAGAGTAGTACGCACTGAAGCTTTCTTT. This encodes CATSRVVRTEAFF.

This rearrangement joins TRBV13 to TRBJ2-7; TRBD1 agrees at 9 bases. Germline values: CDR1 PRHDT, CDR2 FYEKMQ (reference sequence). CDR3 length equals 15 residues. V lost 4 bases and J lost 5; bases outside the gene matches: 9. The CDR3 nucleotides are TGTGCCAGCAGCTCGATGGGACAGGGAGGGCACGAGCAGTACTTC. Translated, it gives CASSSMGQGGHEQYF.

This chain connects TRBV6-1 to TRBJ1-5; no firm D call. This CDR3 is built from 15 residues. V lost 1 base and J 3 bases, leaving 10 bases between the germline ends. Per germline, CDR1 MNHNS and CDR2 SASEGT. The DNA for the CDR3 is TGTGCCAGCAGTGAAGTTGATAACTTCAATCAGCCCCAGCATTTT. Translating it yields CASSEVDNFNQPQHF.

The V gene is TRBV2, the J gene TRBJ2-5; perhaps TRBD2 as D (6 bases). This CDR3 comprises 13 residues. Germline CDR1 is SNHLY and CDR2 is FYNNEI. V was trimmed by 6 bases and J by 11 bases, leaving 19 bases between them. The CDR3 region is CASRVGEVREQYF. The CDR3 DNA sequence: TGTGCCAGCAGGGTGGGGGAGGTAAGGGAGCAGTACTTC.

This clone was counted a few times. The rearrangement uses TRBV28 and TRBJ1-4, with 7 bases lining up with TRBD1. The CDR3 has 11 residues. Germline V gene sequence: CDR1 MDHEN, CDR2 SYDVKM. V trimming: 3 bases; J trimming: 12 bases; junction bases outside the gene matches: 1. CDR3 residues: CASSFQGELFF. CDR3 DNA sequence: TGTGCCAGCAGTTTCCAGGGGGAACTGTTTTTT. The whole variable domain, filled in from reference TRBV28 and TRBJ1-4, reads DVKVTQSSRYLVKRTGEKVFLECVQDMDHENMFWYRQDPGLGLRLIYFSYDVKMKEKGDIPEGYSVSREKKERFSLILESASTNQTSMYLCASSFQGELFFGSGTQLSVL.

V and J are TRBV6-1 and TRBJ2-5; the match to TRBD2 covers 11 bases. The CDR3 has 19 amino acids. Per germline, CDR1 MNHNS and CDR2 SASEGT. V gave up 0 bases and J gave up 0 bases; unmatched junction bases: 9. The CDR3 DNA is TGTGCCAGCAGTGAAGCGCTTCGGCGGACTAGCGGGTACCAAGAGACCCAGTACTTC. Residues: CASSEALRRTSGYQETQYF.

A remark on this clone: The same CDR3 is also encoded by other DNA sequences in this sample. The genes are TRBV28 and TRBJ1-5, with D tentatively TRBD1 (6 bases). The CDR3 extends over 14 amino acids. Deletions cut 6 bases from V and 2 bases from J, with 11 bases between. Germline V gives CDR1 MDHEN, CDR2 SYDVKM. This CDR3 reads CASSWAGGNQPQHF. CDR3 bases: TGTGCCAGCAGCTGGGCAGGGGGCAATCAGCCCCAGCATTTT.

In nucleotides, the CDR3 is TGTGCCATCAGTGCAAATTCGGAGATTGGAGAGACCCAGTACTTC. Its translation: CAISANSEIGETQYF. The J gene is TRBJ2-5, the V gene TRBV10-3; no firm D call. V shed 4 bases and J shed 4 bases, with 16 bases lying between them. CDR1 ENHRY and CDR2 SYGVKD come from the germline V gene. The CDR3 extends over 15 amino acids.

The chain has TRBV6-5 and TRBJ1-6; possible D gene TRBD1, 5 bases. The CDR3 spans 14 residues. Per the germline V gene, CDR1 is MNHEY and CDR2 is SVGAGI. Between the trimmed V and J ends, which lost 7 bases and 7 bases, there was a span of 14 bases. The CDR3 nucleotides read TGTGCCAGCAACAGGCTCCTTGAAAATTCACCCCTCCACTTT. Protein: CASNRLLENSPLHF.

The CDR3 loop reads CASNQRRTGSGNTIYF. The CDR3 nucleotides read TGTGCCAGTAATCAAAGGCGGACAGGCTCTGGAAACACCATATATTTT. The chain has TRBV19 and TRBJ1-3; TRBD1 matches 7 bases. The germline V gene encodes CDR1 LNHDA and CDR2 SQIVND (reference sequence). The CDR3 covers 16 residues. The V segment lost 7 bases and the J segment 0 bases; nucleotides outside the gene matches: 9.

This clone was detected only once. This chain connects TRBV11-2 to TRBJ2-1; a weak D match, TRBD1 (5 bases). The V end was cut by 5 bases, the J end by 11 bases, with 10 bases between. Germline CDR1 reads SGHAT; CDR2 reads FQNNGV. The CDR3 consists of 11 residues. CDR3 DNA: TGTGCCAGCAGCGTTGCAGGGAAGCAGTTCTTC. Translation gives CASSVAGKQFF.

The J gene is TRBJ2-7, the V gene TRBV14, with TRBD1 matching 7 bases. There are 13 residues in the CDR3. CDR1 SGHDN and CDR2 FVKESK come from the germline V gene. J was trimmed by 8 bases and V by 3 bases; bases with no gene match: 7. The CDR3 protein is CASSQGQLTKQYF. In DNA form, the CDR3 reads TGTGCCAGCAGCCAGGGACAGCTTACGAAGCAGTACTTC.

V gene TRBV6-1 combines with J gene TRBJ1-3, with D unresolved. The CDR3 is 14 amino acids. The germline V gene encodes CDR1 MNHNS and CDR2 SASEGT. Trimming shortened V by 5 bases and J by 0 bases, and 8 bases separated the two germline ends. CDR3 amino acids: CASSPGGSGNTIYF. The CDR3 bases are TGTGCCAGCAGTCCTGGAGGCTCTGGAAACACCATATATTTT.

The rearrangement links TRBV18 to TRBJ1-1, with D perhaps matching TRBD1 (6 bases). Germline V lookup: CDR1 KGHSH, CDR2 LQKENI. V was trimmed by 4 bases and J by 6 bases, leaving 21 bases between them. CDR3 length equals 16 residues. CDR3 residues: CASSLYNRATAPEAFF. As DNA, the CDR3 is TGTGCCAGCTCACTATACAACAGGGCCACCGCTCCTGAAGCTTTCTTT.

The CDR3 DNA is TGTGCCAGCAGATCCGGGACAGGGGACAATGAGCAGTTCTTC. It yields the protein CASRSGTGDNEQFF. The chain couples TRBV5-4 to TRBJ2-1, with 10 positions matching TRBD1. Germline values: CDR1 SGHNT, CDR2 YYREEE (reference sequence). This CDR3 region has 14 residues. With V trimmed by 5 bases and J by 5 bases, 4 bases remained unmatched.

This chain uses TRBV19 with TRBJ2-1; 13 nucleotides line up with TRBD2. Germline loops: CDR1 LNHDA, CDR2 SQIVND (reference sequence). The junction had 1 base not matched to a gene; V was cut back by 4 bases and J by 1 base. CDR3 length: 16 amino acids. CDR3 loop: CASSTGLAGSYNEQFF. As DNA, the CDR3 is TGTGCCAGTAGTACGGGACTAGCGGGATCCTACAATGAGCAGTTCTTC. Full variable domain (rest looked up from reference TRBV19 and TRBJ2-1): DGGITQSPKYLFRKEGQNVTLSCEQNLNHDAMYWYRQDPGQGLRLIYYSQIVNDFQKGDIAEGYSVSREKKESFPLTVTSAQKNPTAFYLCASSTGLAGSYNEQFFGPGTRLTVL.

This clone appeared a few times. The chain has TRBV21-1 and TRBJ1-2; TRBD1 is the table's D call, not checked against the DNA. TRBV21-1 is a recognized pseudogene. The CDR3 is 21 residues long. CDR3 amino acids: CASSKGLGKGAFSVPHYGYTF. CDR3 DNA: TGTGCCAGCAGCAAAGGTCTCGGCAAAGGGGCCTTTTCGGTGCCGCACTATGGCTACACCTTC.

The rearrangement uses TRBV2 and TRBJ2-2; the match to TRBD2 covers 11 bases. The J segment lost 1 base and the V segment lost 8 bases, leaving 3 bases of the junction unmatched. CDR1 is SNHLY and CDR2 is FYNNEI in the germline V gene. CDR3 length equals 15 residues. The CDR3 DNA reads TGTGCCAGCGGCGGGACTAGCGGGAACACCGGGGAGCTGTTTTTT. Protein: CASGGTSGNTGELFF.

V usage is TRBV6-5 and J usage is TRBJ2-2; 8 nucleotides line up with TRBD2. The CDR3 extends over 14 amino acids. V gave up 6 bases and J gave up 7 bases; unmatched junction bases: 7. Germline V lookup: CDR1 MNHEY, CDR2 SVGAGI. Written as DNA, the CDR3 is TGTGCCAGCAGACCTCTTAGCGGGATCGGGGAGCTGTTTTTT. It translates to CASRPLSGIGELFF.

V gene TRBV19 combines with J gene TRBJ1-5; 11 bases are a match to TRBD1. Germline V gives CDR1 LNHDA, CDR2 SQIVND (reference sequence). The V and J ends lost 6 bases and 7 bases, in that order; junction bases with no gene match: 8. The CDR3 has 15 residues. CDR3 sequence: CASSPLGTGGQPQHF. The CDR3 DNA is TGTGCCAGTAGCCCACTTGGGACAGGGGGACAGCCCCAGCATTTT.

This clone came up a few times. The junction differs from germline at one of its ends, possibly a read error. The chain has TRBV5-6 and TRBJ2-1; 8 bases fit TRBD1. Looked up from germline, CDR1 is SGHDT and CDR2 is YYEEEE. The CDR3 totals 11 residues. DNA of the CDR3: TGTGCCAGCAGCTGGCAGGGGGCCGAGCTCTTC. This codes for CASSWQGAELF.

This clone was observed a handful of times. The V call is TRBV14, the J call TRBJ2-1; tentative D call: TRBD1 (5 bases). This CDR3 has 15 amino acids. V lost 5 bases and J 3 bases, leaving 14 bases between the germline ends. Germline CDR1 and CDR2: SGHDN and FVKESK. The CDR3 region is CASSLQGLFYNEQFF. In DNA, the CDR3 is TGTGCCAGCAGCTTGCAGGGTTTGTTCTACAATGAGCAGTTCTTC.

The table lists this clone with a count of one. The chain uses TRBV4-1 and TRBJ2-1; TRBD1 is a possible D gene (6 bases). Germline V gene data show CDR1 as MGHRA and CDR2 as YSYEKL. CDR3 length equals 19 residues. Trimming stripped 4 bases from V and 1 base from J, with 23 bases between. Here the CDR3 DNA reads TGCGCCAGCAGCCGAAAGCGTAGGACAGACCTAATTTCCTACAATGAGCAGTTCTTC. As protein: CASSRKRRTDLISYNEQFF.

The rearrangement links TRBV5-4 to TRBJ2-5, with 7 bases matching TRBD2. The J call could be wrong; TRBJ2-7 is a better fit for the DNA end. Germline-derived CDR1 and CDR2 are SGHNT and YYREEE (reference sequence). CDR3 size: 15 residues. For the CDR3, the DNA is TGTGCCAGCAGCTTGGAGCTAGCGGTAACCTACGAGCAGTACTTC. Translated, it gives CASSLELAVTYEQYF.

In DNA, the CDR3 is TGTGCCAGCAGCTCCCTGGGGGGGGCCGACGAGCAGTACTTC. Amino acid sequence: CASSSLGGADEQYF. The V call is TRBV7-3, the J call TRBJ2-7, with D perhaps TRBD2 (7 bases). Germline V lookup: CDR1 SGHTA, CDR2 FQGTGA. The CDR3 is 14 amino acids. V lost 4 bases, J lost 5 bases, and 15 bases lay in between.

This clone was detected only a few times. The chain combines TRBV5-1 with TRBJ1-2; 7 nucleotides align to TRBD1. V dropped 6 bases and J dropped 6; count of bases not matched to a gene: 11. The CDR3 consists of 14 residues. The germline V gene has CDR1 SGHRS and CDR2 YFSETQ. The CDR3 bases are TGCGCCAGCAACACGGACAGGATCAGCGATGGCTACACCTTC. Protein sequence: CASNTDRISDGYTF.

The chain combines TRBV6-1 with TRBJ1-2; 7 nucleotides agree with TRBD1. Germline CDR1 and CDR2: MNHNS and SASEGT. V shed 6 bases, J shed 7 bases, and the junction held 14 bases outside the gene matches. CDR3 size: 15 residues. Here the CDR3 DNA reads TGTGCCAGCAGATTTCAGACAGGGATGAGTGGTGGCTACACCTTC. Amino acid sequence: CASRFQTGMSGGYTF.